The clone carrying this T cell receptor (beta chain) showed up many times. What it binds is not known. Trimming stripped 0 bases from V and 0 bases from J, with 10 bases between. This CDR3 has 15 amino acids. Germline V CDR1 and CDR2: SGHRS, YFSETQ. These data originate in a study of identical twins. In every case, the donor was a healthy Caucasian. Template switching added a universal primer site; cDNA carried unique molecular identifiers. TCRdb reprocessed the 5' RACE reads via MiXCR and lists one record per CDR3 protein. The repertoire consists of about 240,000 distinct CDR3 sequences, with about 10% occurring once and the leading ten covering 10%. Study conclusions and caveats: Models underpredicted monozygotic twin sharing of out-of-frame TCR alpha. Alpha sequences out of frame and shared by twins had excess low generation probability.

The chain is built from TRBV5-1 and TRBJ2-7; D not certain. The clonotype was recovered from a man in his fifties or sixties in good health. Source material: memory T cells sorted from blood. In DNA form, the CDR3 reads TGCGCCAGCAGCTTGGGTACGGCAAGCTCCTACGAGCAGTACTTC. This sequence encodes CASSLGTASSYEQYF.